Below, one T cell receptor beta chain is given with its context. These data come from a study of blood T cells in healthy people across ages. CDR3 size: 14 residues. Between the trimmed V and J ends, which lost 6 bases and 5 bases, there was a span of 14 bases. Through a sample-barcoded 5' primer and a J-beta primer mix, a second PCR was run for roughly 6 to 12 cycles. TCRdb redid the calling of the 5' RACE reads with MiXCR, one entry per CDR3 protein. Among about 1.4 million distinct CDR3 sequences, 55% to 75% were seen once, and the ten largest hold about 6.7%. Staff drew 9 to 10 milliliters of peripheral blood from each donor.

The chain has TRBV12-3 or TRBV12-4 and TRBJ1-5, with D perhaps matching TRBD1 (6 bases). The origin of this receptor is a young man in good health. Sequences were obtained from blood. CDR3 loop: CASSKQGGHQPQHF. CDR3 sequence (DNA): TGTGCCAGCAGCAAACAGGGAGGTCATCAGCCCCAGCATTTT.